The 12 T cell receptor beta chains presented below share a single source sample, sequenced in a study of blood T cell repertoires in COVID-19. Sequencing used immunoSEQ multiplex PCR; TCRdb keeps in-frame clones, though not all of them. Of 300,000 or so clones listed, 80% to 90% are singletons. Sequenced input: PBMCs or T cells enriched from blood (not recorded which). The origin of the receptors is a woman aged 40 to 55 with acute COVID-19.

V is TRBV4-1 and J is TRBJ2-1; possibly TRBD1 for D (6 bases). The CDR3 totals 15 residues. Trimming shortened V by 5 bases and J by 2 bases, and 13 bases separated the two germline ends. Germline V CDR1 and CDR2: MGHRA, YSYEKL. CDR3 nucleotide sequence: TGCGCCAGCAGCTCAGGGGTCTCCCCCTACAATGAGCAGTTCTTC. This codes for CASSSGVSPYNEQFF.

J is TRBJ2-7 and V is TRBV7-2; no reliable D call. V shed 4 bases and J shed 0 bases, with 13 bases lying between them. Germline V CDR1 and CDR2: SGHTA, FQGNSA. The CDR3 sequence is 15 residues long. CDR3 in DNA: TGTGCCAGCAGCTCACAAAGACTTTTCTCCTACGAGCAGTACTTC. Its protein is CASSSQRLFSYEQYF.

The CDR3 nucleotides are TGTGCCAGCAGCCAACCCTCGGTGGGAGGGGAGACCCAGTACTTC. Translating it yields CASSQPSVGGETQYF. The V call is TRBV3-1 (or the pseudogene TRBV3-2), the J call TRBJ2-5; 7 nucleotides line up with TRBD2. This CDR3 region has 15 residues. The V gene end was trimmed by 2 bases and the J gene end by 5 bases; junction bases not matched to a gene: 8. Germline V gene sequence: CDR1 LGHDT, CDR2 YNNKEL (reference sequence).

For the CDR3, the DNA is TGTGCCAGCAGTTCGCTTGGACAGATGAACACTGAAGCTTTCTTT. Residues: CASSSLGQMNTEAFF. The J gene is TRBJ1-1, the V gene TRBV28; weak D call: TRBD1 (6 bases). CDR3 length equals 15 residues. Germline CDR1 and CDR2: MDHEN and SYDVKM. Trimming stripped 4 bases from V and 0 bases from J, with 12 bases between.

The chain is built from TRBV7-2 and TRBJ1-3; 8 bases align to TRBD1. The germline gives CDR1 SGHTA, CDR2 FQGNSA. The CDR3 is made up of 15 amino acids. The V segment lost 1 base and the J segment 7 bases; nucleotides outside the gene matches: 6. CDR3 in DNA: TGTGCCAGCAGCTTAGACCAGGGGGCCGGGAACACCATATATTTT. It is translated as CASSLDQGAGNTIYF.

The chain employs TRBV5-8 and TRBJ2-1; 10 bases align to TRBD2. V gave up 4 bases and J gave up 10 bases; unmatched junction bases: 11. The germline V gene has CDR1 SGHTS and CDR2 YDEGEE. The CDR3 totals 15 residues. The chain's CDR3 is CASSRWASGRREQFF. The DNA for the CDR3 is TGTGCCAGCAGCCGCTGGGCTAGCGGGAGAAGGGAGCAGTTCTTC.

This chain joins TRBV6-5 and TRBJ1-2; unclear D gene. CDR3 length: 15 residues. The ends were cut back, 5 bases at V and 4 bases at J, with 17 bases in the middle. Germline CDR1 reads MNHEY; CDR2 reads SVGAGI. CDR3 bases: TGTGCCAGCAGTCCGCGACTGCTAACCGTCTATGGCTACACCTTC. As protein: CASSPRLLTVYGYTF.

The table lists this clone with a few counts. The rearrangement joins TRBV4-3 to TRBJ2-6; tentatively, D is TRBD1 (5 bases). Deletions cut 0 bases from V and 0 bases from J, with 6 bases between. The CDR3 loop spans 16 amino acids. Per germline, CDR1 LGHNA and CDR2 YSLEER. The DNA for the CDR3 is TGCGCCAGCAGCCAAGAGCAGGGCTCTGGGGCCAACGTCCTGACTTTC. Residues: CASSQEQGSGANVLTF.

The CDR3 loop reads CASSSLSWDSLNQPQHF. The CDR3 region has the DNA TGTGCCAGCAGCTCCTTAAGCTGGGACAGCCTTAATCAGCCCCAGCATTTT. The chain links TRBV7-9 to TRBJ1-5; the match to TRBD1 covers 7 bases. Germline V gene sequence: CDR1 SEHNR, CDR2 FQNEAQ (reference sequence). With V trimmed by 4 bases and J by 4 bases, 13 bases remained unmatched. This CDR3 spans 17 amino acids.

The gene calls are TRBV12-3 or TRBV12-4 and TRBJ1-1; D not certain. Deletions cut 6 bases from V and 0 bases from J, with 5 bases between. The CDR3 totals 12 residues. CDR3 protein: CASSPLNTEAFF. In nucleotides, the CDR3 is TGTGCCAGCAGCCCATTGAACACTGAAGCTTTCTTT.

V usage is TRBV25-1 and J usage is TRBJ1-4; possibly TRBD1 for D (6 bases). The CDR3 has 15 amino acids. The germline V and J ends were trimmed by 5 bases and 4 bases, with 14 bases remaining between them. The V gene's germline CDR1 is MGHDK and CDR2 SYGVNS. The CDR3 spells CASSRGTLVNEKLFF. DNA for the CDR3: TGTGCCAGCAGTAGGGGGACGCTAGTTAATGAAAAACTGTTTTTT.

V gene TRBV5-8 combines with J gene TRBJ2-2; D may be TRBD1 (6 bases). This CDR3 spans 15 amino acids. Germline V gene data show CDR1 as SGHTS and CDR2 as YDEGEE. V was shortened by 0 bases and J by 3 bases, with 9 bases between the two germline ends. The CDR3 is CASSLGGQHTGELFF. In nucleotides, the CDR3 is TGTGCCAGCAGCTTGGGTGGACAGCACACCGGGGAGCTGTTTTTT.